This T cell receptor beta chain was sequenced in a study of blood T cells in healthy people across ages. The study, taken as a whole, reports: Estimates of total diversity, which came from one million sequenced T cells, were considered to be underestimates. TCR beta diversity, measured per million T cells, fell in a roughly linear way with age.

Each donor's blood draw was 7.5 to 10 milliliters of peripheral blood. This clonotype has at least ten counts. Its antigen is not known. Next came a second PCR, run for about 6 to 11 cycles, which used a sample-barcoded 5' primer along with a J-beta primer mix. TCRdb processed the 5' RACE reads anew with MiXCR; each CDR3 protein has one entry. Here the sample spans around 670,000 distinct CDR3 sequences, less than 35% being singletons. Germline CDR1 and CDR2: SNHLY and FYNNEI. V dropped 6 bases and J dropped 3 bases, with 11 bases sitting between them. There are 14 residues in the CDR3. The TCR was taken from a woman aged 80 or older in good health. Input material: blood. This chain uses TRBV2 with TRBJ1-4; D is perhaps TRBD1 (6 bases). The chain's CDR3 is CASSLNRANEKLFF. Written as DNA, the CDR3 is TGTGCCAGCAGCCTCAACAGGGCTAATGAAAAACTGTTTTTT.